These 6 T cell receptor beta chains were all obtained from the same sample, sequenced in a study of OX40 agonist ivuxolimab in advanced cancers. Here immunoSEQ multiplex PCR was the method, and the copy in TCRdb shows in-frame clones only, minus some. The sample records under 70,000 clones, 80% to 90% being singletons. The starting material was CD4+ or CD8+ T cells sorted from blood, obtained in a trial of the OX40 agonist ivuxolimab. These receptors all stem from an adult with an advanced solid tumor such as melanoma, head and neck, liver or kidney cancer.

A word on this clone: At the DNA level, this CDR3 is encoded by other sequences in the same sample as well. The chain's CDR3 is CASSLNTEAFF. DNA of the CDR3: TGCGCCAGCAGCTTGAACACTGAAGCTTTCTTT. The rearrangement links TRBV5-1 to TRBJ1-1; D gene uncertain. Looked up from germline, CDR1 is SGHRS and CDR2 is YFSETQ. Deletions cut 1 base from V and 2 bases from J, with 0 bases between. The CDR3 consists of 11 residues.

This clone was seen a single time. The V call is TRBV7-2, the J call TRBJ1-5; no clear D gene. Germline V gene data show CDR1 as SGHTA and CDR2 as FQGNSA. Trimming pared 3 bases from V and 0 bases from J, leaving 9 bases between. The CDR3 is 15 amino acids. The CDR3 sequence is CASSLGGFSNQPQHF. The CDR3 bases are TGTGCCAGCAGCTTGGGAGGGTTTAGCAATCAGCCCCAGCATTTT.

The chain employs TRBV25-1 and TRBJ1-1; no firm D call. This CDR3 spans 11 amino acids. Trimming took off 3 bases at V and 3 bases at J, with 2 bases between the two ends. In germline, CDR1 is MGHDK, CDR2 SYGVNS. CDR3 nucleotide sequence: TGTGCCAGCAGTGACCACACTGAAGCTTTCTTT. Protein sequence: CASSDHTEAFF.

The V call is TRBV5-4, the J call TRBJ2-7; the D gene is possibly TRBD1 (6 bases). CDR1 SGHNT and CDR2 YYREEE come from the germline V gene (reference sequence). The CDR3 is 15 residues long. V lost 0 bases to trimming and J lost 0 bases, with 10 bases between them. CDR3 loop: CASSLATGPSYEQYF. The CDR3 DNA reads TGTGCCAGCAGCTTGGCGACAGGACCCTCCTACGAGCAGTACTTC.

The J gene is TRBJ1-1, the V gene TRBV4-1, with TRBD1 as a possible D gene (6 bases). Germline V gene sequence: CDR1 MGHRA, CDR2 YSYEKL. The length of the CDR3 is 16 residues. V was pared by 4 bases and J by 0 bases, with 15 bases between. The CDR3 DNA is TGCGCCAGCAGCCTTAGCCGGGGGGGCTTGAACACTGAAGCTTTCTTT. As protein: CASSLSRGGLNTEAFF.

This sequence joins TRBV5-1 and TRBJ1-3, with D possibly TRBD1 on 5 matching bases. CDR1 SGHRS and CDR2 YFSETQ come from the germline V gene. The CDR3 has 16 amino acids. V was shortened by 0 bases and J by 0 bases, with 10 bases between the two germline ends. The CDR3 loop is CASSLVGASSGNTIYF. Written as DNA, the CDR3 is TGCGCCAGCAGCTTGGTCGGGGCGAGCTCTGGAAACACCATATATTTT.